A selection of T cell receptor beta chains follows, all from one sample in a study of T cells in Graves' hyperthyroidism and ophthalmopathy. Via MiXCR, TCRdb re-called the multiplex PCR reads, giving one row per CDR3 protein. The sample comprises around 350,000 distinct CDR3 sequences, around 15% of which are singletons, and roughly a fifth rests with the top ten. Sample: blood. The receptors were sampled from a woman in her thirties with Graves' ophthalmopathy. CDR3s include the opening cysteine and the closing phenylalanine or tryptophan. Fields, in order: V gene, D gene, clone size, J gene, CDR3 DNA, CDR3 protein. A D gene is named only where the DNA matches it firmly. Only part of the rows carry a size: once, few, many, or a class if the clone is expanded.

V gene: TRBV28
D gene: TRBD2
clone size: many
J gene: TRBJ2-3
CDR3 DNA: TGTGCCAGCACTAGCGGGGGGGCCGCAGATACGCAGTATTTT
CDR3 protein: CASTSGGAADTQYF

V gene: TRBV15
D gene: NA
clone size: NA
J gene: TRBJ2-4
CDR3 DNA: TGTGCCACCAGCAAGGACCTAGCCAAAAACATTCAGTACTTC
CDR3 protein: CATSKDLAKNIQYF

V gene: TRBV20-1
D gene: TRBD2
clone size: NA
J gene: TRBJ2-7
CDR3 DNA: TGCAGTGCTGGTACGACTAGCGGGGTGTACGAGCAGTACTTC
CDR3 protein: CSAGTTSGVYEQYF

V gene: TRBV30
D gene: NA
clone size: many
J gene: TRBJ2-1
CDR3 DNA: TGTGCCTGGAGTACGGGACTCTCCAATGAGCAGTTCTTC
CDR3 protein: CAWSTGLSNEQFF

V gene: TRBV6-1
D gene: TRBD1
clone size: many
J gene: TRBJ1-4
CDR3 DNA: TGTGCCAGCAGTCAAAGGGGGTGGGCTTTGCGGACAGGGGTTACAACTAATGAAAAACTGTTTTTT
CDR3 protein: CASSQRGWALRTGVTTNEKLFF

V gene: TRBV3-1
D gene: TRBD1
clone size: many
J gene: TRBJ1-1
CDR3 DNA: TGTGCCAGCAGCCCCTGGACAGGGGGCAAGAACACTGAAGCTTTCTTT
CDR3 protein: CASSPWTGGKNTEAFF

V gene: TRBV12-5
D gene: NA
clone size: few
J gene: TRBJ1-4
CDR3 DNA: TGTGCTAGTGGCTCTTGGGAGTTAAATGAAAAACTGTTTTTT
CDR3 protein: CASGSWELNEKLFF

V gene: TRBV11-3
D gene: NA
clone size: many
J gene: TRBJ1-2
CDR3 DNA: TGTGCCAGCAGCTCGGCTGGGCAGGGCCCCCTCCACACCTTC
CDR3 protein: CASSSAGQGPLHTF

V gene: TRBV25-1
D gene: NA
clone size: NA
J gene: TRBJ2-5
CDR3 DNA: TGTGCCAGCAGTGTGCCCGGGACGCCTGGGGAGACCCAGTACTTC
CDR3 protein: CASSVPGTPGETQYF

V gene: TRBV5-5
D gene: TRBD2
clone size: NA
J gene: TRBJ2-5
CDR3 DNA: TGTGCCAGCAGCTTGGACACTAGCGGGGGGCAAGAGACCCAGTACTTC
CDR3 protein: CASSLDTSGGQETQYF